The 20 T cell receptor beta chains below all came from one sample that was sequenced in a study of CD8+ T cells in alopecia areata. The authors extracted RNA and reverse transcribed it into cDNA as the sequencing template. The method was immunoSEQ multiplex PCR; TCRdb's version includes in-frame clones alone and lacks a portion of them. The data show hundreds of thousands of clones, approximately 61% seen once. Sequenced here: CD4+ T cells sorted from blood, sampled at week 0. The receptors here all came from a human donor with alopecia areata.

V usage is TRBV9 and J usage is TRBJ2-7, with 10 bases identical to TRBD2. Per the germline V gene, CDR1 is SGDLS and CDR2 is YYNGEE. With 3 bases clipped from V and 3 bases from J, the junction kept 6 bases outside the gene matches. This CDR3 has 15 amino acids. Here the CDR3 DNA reads TGTGCCAGCAGCGGAGGGGCTAGCGGGAGCTACGAGCAGTACTTC. It is translated as CASSGGASGSYEQYF.

This rearrangement joins TRBV9 to TRBJ1-1; 7 bases fit TRBD1. Per germline, CDR1 SGDLS and CDR2 YYNGEE. The CDR3 totals 14 residues. V lost 3 bases to trimming and J lost 4 bases; unmatched junction nucleotides: 6. In nucleotides, the CDR3 is TGTGCCAGCAGCGGATCGGGACAGCGCACTGAAGCTTTCTTT. Protein: CASSGSGQRTEAFF.

The genes are TRBV30 and TRBJ2-1, with a possible D match to TRBD2 (5 bases). The CDR3 runs to 17 residues. Germline CDR1 and CDR2: GTSNPN and SVGIG (reference sequence). The V end was cut by 1 base, the J end by 7 bases, with 23 bases between. CDR3 sequence (DNA): TGTGCCTGGAGTGCTTGGGCGTTGGGAGCGATATTGAATGAGCAGTTCTTC. As protein: CAWSAWALGAILNEQFF.

The chain uses TRBV25-1 and TRBJ2-2, with D possibly matching TRBD1 (6 bases). CDR1 is MGHDK, CDR2 SYGVNS, per germline. This CDR3 region has 14 residues. V gave up 3 bases and J gave up 6 bases, with 11 bases separating them. In nucleotides, the CDR3 is TGTGCCAGCAGTGACGGACAGTGGGCCGGGGAGCTGTTTTTT. Its protein is CASSDGQWAGELFF.

This clone was counted between two and nine times. The chain combines TRBV7-9 with TRBJ1-1; D is possibly TRBD1 (5 bases). The CDR3 sequence is 14 residues long. Trimming took 1 base from V and 4 from J, leaving 10 bases between them. CDR1 and CDR2 from the germline V gene are SEHNR and FQNEAQ (reference sequence). This chain's CDR3 is CASSLGLQGTEAFF. CDR3 sequence (DNA): TGTGCCAGCAGCTTAGGCCTGCAGGGCACTGAAGCTTTCTTT.

This clone came up many times. This chain links TRBV29-1 with TRBJ2-2; D possibly corresponds to TRBD2 (5 bases). Trimming took 4 bases from V and 5 from J, leaving 11 bases between them. The length of the CDR3 is 13 residues. CDR1 is SQVTM, CDR2 ANQGSEA, per germline. DNA for the CDR3: TGCAGCGTTGGGCGGCGGAGGACCGGGGAGCTGTTTTTT. It is translated as CSVGRRRTGELFF.

This clone was recorded a few times. The V and J genes are TRBV6-5 and TRBJ2-5, with unresolved D. Looked up from germline, CDR1 is MNHEY and CDR2 is SVGAGI. The V end was cut by 5 bases, the J end by 1 base, with 11 bases between. CDR3 length: 14 amino acids. This CDR3 is CASSPGRIQETQYF. CDR3 in DNA: TGTGCCAGCAGTCCCGGACGGATCCAAGAGACCCAGTACTTC.

The V call is TRBV5-1, the J call TRBJ2-1; TRBD1 matches 9 bases. Germline V gene data show CDR1 as SGHRS and CDR2 as YFSETQ. V lost 3 bases and J lost 6; bases outside the gene matches: 4. CDR3 length: 14 residues. CDR3 loop: CASSSGQGINEQFF. The CDR3, as DNA: TGCGCCAGCAGCTCGGGACAGGGAATCAATGAGCAGTTCTTC. Complete variable domain (other parts from reference TRBV5-1 and TRBJ2-1): KAGVTQTPRYLIKTRGQQVTLSCSPISGHRSVSWYQQTPGQGLQFLFEYFSETQRNKGNFPGRFSGRQFSNSRSEMNVSTLELGDSALYLCASSSGQGINEQFFGPGTRLTVL.

The J gene is TRBJ1-1, the V gene TRBV5-1; unclear D gene. The CDR3 loop spans 15 amino acids. CDR1 is SGHRS and CDR2 is YFSETQ in the germline V gene. The V end lost 4 bases, the J end lost 1 base, and 14 bases lay between the germline ends. For the CDR3, the DNA is TGCGCCAGCAGCCGCCTCTCAACAGAGAACACTGAAGCTTTCTTT. Its translation is CASSRLSTENTEAFF.

This clone was seen a few times. The J gene is TRBJ2-1, the V gene TRBV7-3; 13 bases agree with TRBD2. Germline lookup yields CDR1 SGHTA and CDR2 FQGTGA. CDR3 length: 14 residues. Trimming removed 5 bases from V and 12 bases from J; junction bases left unmatched: 7. The CDR3 loop reads CASSLGLAGEVQFF. In nucleotides, the CDR3 is TGTGCCAGCAGCCTAGGACTAGCGGGAGAGGTGCAGTTCTTC.

This clone appeared a single time. The CDR3 loop is CASSPLLGTNKHNEQFF. The CDR3 nucleotides read TGCGCCAGCAGTCCTCTTCTCGGGACCAACAAACACAATGAGCAGTTCTTC. V usage is TRBV5-1 and J usage is TRBJ2-1; either TRBD1 or TRBD2 may fit D (5 bases each). The V gene lost 5 bases and the J gene lost 5 bases, with 23 bases spanning the gap. The length of the CDR3 is 17 residues. Germline V gene sequence: CDR1 SGHRS, CDR2 YFSETQ.

This clone showed up just a few times. This chain joins TRBV19 and TRBJ1-1; D is perhaps TRBD1 (6 bases). Germline CDR1 LNHDA, CDR2 SQIVND (reference sequence). V was cut by 4 bases and J by 4 bases, with 13 bases left in between. The CDR3 loop spans 14 amino acids. The CDR3 coding sequence is TGTGCCAGTAGTACCGGACAGCGACCCACTGAAGCTTTCTTT. It is translated as CASSTGQRPTEAFF. Together with reference TRBV19 and TRBJ1-1, the CDR3 gives the full variable domain: DGGITQSPKYLFRKEGQNVTLSCEQNLNHDAMYWYRQDPGQGLRLIYYSQIVNDFQKGDIAEGYSVSREKKESFPLTVTSAQKNPTAFYLCASSTGQRPTEAFFGQGTRLTVV.

This clone came up a few times. The chain combines TRBV2 with TRBJ1-5; weak D call: TRBD1 (5 bases). Germline V gene sequence: CDR1 SNHLY, CDR2 FYNNEI. The length of the CDR3 is 17 residues. The V and J ends lost 4 bases and 3 bases respectively, with 19 bases between them. In nucleotides, the CDR3 is TGTGCCAGCAGTGCCGAACCGGGACCACTAAACAATCAGCCCCAGCATTTT. Its translation is CASSAEPGPLNNQPQHF. Drawing the rest from reference TRBV2 and TRBJ1-5, the complete variable domain is EPEVTQTPSHQVTQMGQEVILRCVPISNHLYFYWYRQILGQKVEFLVSFYNNEISEKSEIFDDQFSVERPDGSNFTLKIRSTKLEDSAMYFCASSAEPGPLNNQPQHFGDGTRLSIL.

This clone was counted a single time. The chain links TRBV29-1 to TRBJ2-5; D is ambiguous. Between the trimmed V and J ends, which lost 5 bases and 1 base, there was a span of 8 bases. The germline V gene encodes CDR1 SQVTM and CDR2 ANQGSEA. The CDR3 spans 12 residues. The CDR3 region has the DNA TGCAGCGTTAATCCAGGCCAAGAGACCCAGTACTTC. It specifies CSVNPGQETQYF.

DNA for the CDR3: TGCGCCAGCAGCTTACATAGCGGGAGCTCCTACAATGAGCAGTTCTTC. Its protein product is CASSLHSGSSYNEQFF. This rearrangement joins TRBV5-1 to TRBJ2-1, with TRBD2 matching over 9 bases. J gave up 0 bases and V 2 bases, and 3 bases lay outside the gene matches. The germline V gene encodes CDR1 SGHRS and CDR2 YFSETQ. The CDR3 spans 16 residues.

This clone came up a few times. The chain combines TRBV30 with TRBJ2-1, with 10 positions matching TRBD2. The CDR3 is 16 residues long. From germline, CDR1 is GTSNPN and CDR2 SVGIG (reference sequence). V gave up 3 bases and J gave up 9 bases; unmatched junction bases: 14. In nucleotides, the CDR3 is TGTGCCTGGAGGCGAGAGGGACTAGCGAAAGGAGGTGAGCAGTTCTTC. It encodes CAWRREGLAKGGEQFF.

This chain's CDR3 is CATRQGNTEAFF. In DNA, the CDR3 is TGTGCCACCAGACAGGGGAATACTGAAGCTTTCTTT. The chain couples TRBV19 to TRBJ1-1; 8 bases agree with TRBD1. This CDR3 has 12 amino acids. Germline V lookup: CDR1 LNHDA, CDR2 SQIVND (reference sequence). J gave up 5 bases and V 10 bases, and 6 bases lay outside the gene matches.

This rearrangement joins TRBV7-2 to TRBJ1-4; D remains ambiguous. Trimming removed 1 base at V and 0 bases at J, with 6 bases between. CDR1 and CDR2 from the germline V gene are SGHTA and FQGNSA. CDR3 length: 15 residues. The CDR3 spells CASSLETATNEKLFF. CDR3 in DNA: TGTGCCAGCAGCTTAGAGACTGCAACTAATGAAAAACTGTTTTTT.

The sample holds many counts of this clone. This chain's CDR3 is CASSYPDIYGNTEAFF. In nucleotides, the CDR3 is TGTGCCAGCAGTTACCCCGACATATATGGGAACACTGAAGCTTTCTTT. The chain employs TRBV6-6 and TRBJ1-1; D is ambiguous. There are 16 residues in the CDR3. Trimming stripped 2 bases from V and 1 base from J, with 14 bases between. Per the germline V gene, CDR1 is MNHNY and CDR2 is SVGAGI (reference sequence).

The V and J genes are TRBV5-4 and TRBJ2-3, with TRBD2 identical over 7 bases. CDR1 is SGHNT and CDR2 is YYREEE in the germline V gene (reference sequence). This CDR3 comprises 15 residues. The V and J ends lost 4 bases and 2 bases, in that order; junction bases with no gene match: 7. The CDR3 sequence: CASSPGGLHTDTQYF. The CDR3 DNA reads TGTGCCAGCAGCCCGGGGGGACTACACACAGATACGCAGTATTTT.